Each of the 21 T cell receptor beta chains below was sequenced from the same sample in a study of T cells after yellow fever vaccination. Each CDR3 protein gets one entry after TCRdb re-called the 5' RACE reads with MiXCR. The table has approximately 550,000 distinct CDR3 sequences, less than 20% seen once. Sequencing used PBMCs, obtained 15 days after the yellow fever booster vaccination. The receptors originated from a man aged 25 to 40 who received the YFV17D yellow fever vaccine.

This clonotype occurred a few times. This chain joins TRBV12-3 or TRBV12-4 and TRBJ2-7; TRBD1 agrees at 9 bases. Unmatched junction bases numbered 18, after V lost 6 bases and J lost 3 bases. The CDR3 length is 18 residues. The CDR3, as DNA: TGTGCCAGCAGCCTGACAGGGGGTCCGGGACTACCCCTCTACGAGCAGTACTTC. This codes for CASSLTGGPGLPLYEQYF.

This clonotype was seen a few times. The chain links TRBV6-2 or TRBV6-3 to TRBJ1-2; D ambiguous. V was cut by 5 bases and J by 2 bases, with 12 bases left in between. Germline CDR1 MNHEY, CDR2 SVGEGT. The CDR3 consists of 14 residues. In DNA, the CDR3 is TGTGCCAGCAGTGTCGCCGGAGGCAACTATGGCTACACCTTC. Translating gives CASSVAGGNYGYTF.

This sequence joins TRBV2 and TRBJ1-4; 10 nucleotides line up with TRBD1. J lost 7 bases, V lost 4 bases, and 3 bases had no gene match. Germline CDR1 SNHLY, CDR2 FYNNEI. The CDR3 consists of 14 residues. The CDR3 loop is CASSGDRGREKLFF. CDR3 bases: TGTGCCAGCAGTGGGGACAGGGGTCGTGAAAAACTGTTTTTT. Full variable domain (rest looked up from reference TRBV2 and TRBJ1-4): EPEVTQTPSHQVTQMGQEVILRCVPISNHLYFYWYRQILGQKVEFLVSFYNNEISEKSEIFDDQFSVERPDGSNFTLKIRSTKLEDSAMYFCASSGDRGREKLFFGSGTQLSVL.

This clonotype was found a few times. The CDR3 DNA is TGTGCCAGCAGTCCCCGACCTAGCGGGAGGGTGAAAAACATTCAGTACTTC. Translating it yields CASSPRPSGRVKNIQYF. J is TRBJ2-4 and V is TRBV28; 12 bases align to TRBD2. CDR1 is MDHEN and CDR2 is SYDVKM in the germline V gene. CDR3 length equals 17 residues. The V segment lost 5 bases and the J segment 4 bases; nucleotides outside the gene matches: 9. Drawing the rest from reference TRBV28 and TRBJ2-4, the complete variable domain is DVKVTQSSRYLVKRTGEKVFLECVQDMDHENMFWYRQDPGLGLRLIYFSYDVKMKEKGDIPEGYSVSREKKERFSLILESASTNQTSMYLCASSPRPSGRVKNIQYFGAGTRLSVL.

The count of this clonotype is one. The V gene is TRBV20-1, the J gene TRBJ2-1, with 13 positions matching TRBD2. Germline V gene sequence: CDR1 DFQATT, CDR2 SNEGSKA (reference sequence). CDR3 size: 17 residues. J gave up 2 bases and V 4 bases, and 8 bases lay outside the gene matches. CDR3 bases: TGCAGTGCTATTCCCGGACTAGCGGGAGCCACCTACAATGAGCAGTTCTTC. Its protein product is CSAIPGLAGATYNEQFF.

The chain couples TRBV12-3 or TRBV12-4 to TRBJ2-5, with TRBD1 identical over 7 bases. V lost 5 bases to trimming and J lost 3 bases; unmatched junction nucleotides: 0. The CDR3 is 12 amino acids. The CDR3 loop reads CASSGTEETQYF. CDR3 DNA: TGTGCCAGCAGTGGGACAGAAGAGACCCAGTACTTC.

For this clonotype: A junction boundary mismatches the germline segment, possibly from a read error. The gene calls are TRBV10-2 and TRBJ2-3, with D tentatively TRBD2 (5 bases). The CDR3 consists of 12 residues. Germline CDR1 and CDR2: WSHSY and SAAADI. The CDR3 reads CASSPGLDTRYF. CDR3 bases: TGCGCCAGCAGTCCCGGACTGGATACGCGGTATTTT.

This chain joins TRBV7-2 and TRBJ2-2; D call uncertain. V gave up 1 base and J gave up 6 bases, with 15 bases separating them. CDR1 is SGHTA and CDR2 is FQGNSA in the germline V gene. The CDR3 contains 16 residues. The CDR3 region is CASSLGTMGWSGELFF. Written as DNA, the CDR3 is TGTGCCAGCAGCTTAGGAACTATGGGGTGGTCCGGGGAGCTGTTTTTT.

The genes are TRBV7-2 and TRBJ2-5, with D possibly TRBD2 on 7 matching bases. There are 15 residues in the CDR3. The germline gives CDR1 SGHTA, CDR2 FQGNSA. Trimming shortened V by 5 bases and J by 5 bases, and 18 bases separated the two germline ends. CDR3 in DNA: TGTGCCAGCAGCCGGAACCGGGGGAGGGGGGAGACCCAGTACTTC. Its protein is CASSRNRGRGETQYF.

The sample holds a few counts of this clonotype. The chain links TRBV19 to TRBJ2-2, with no clear D. The CDR3 extends over 15 amino acids. Between the trimmed V and J ends, which lost 1 base and 4 bases, there was a span of 10 bases. Per germline, CDR1 LNHDA and CDR2 SQIVND (reference sequence). This CDR3 is CASSIVNAATGELFF. CDR3 in DNA: TGTGCCAGTAGTATAGTCAACGCAGCCACCGGGGAGCTGTTTTTT.

The sample holds a few counts of this clonotype. The chain joins TRBV20-1 to TRBJ2-5; D is possibly TRBD2 (6 bases). Trimming removed 3 bases at V and 3 bases at J, with 17 bases between. The length of the CDR3 is 15 residues. The germline gives CDR1 DFQATT, CDR2 SNEGSKA (reference sequence). The CDR3 sequence: CSASTRERGEETQYF. In nucleotides, the CDR3 is TGCAGTGCTAGTACTCGGGAGAGGGGTGAAGAGACCCAGTACTTC.

This clonotype was seen only a few times. V gene TRBV4-3 combines with J gene TRBJ2-6, with 11 bases identical to TRBD1. The trim removed 1 base at V and 0 bases at J, leaving 2 bases unmatched. Germline V gene lookup returns CDR1 LGHNA and CDR2 YSLEER. The CDR3 covers 18 residues. The CDR3 here is CASSQGTGGPSGANVLTF. CDR3 bases: TGCGCCAGCAGCCAAGGGACAGGGGGCCCCTCTGGGGCCAACGTCCTGACTTTC.

This clonotype was recorded once. This chain connects TRBV6-1 to TRBJ2-5; 7 bases fit TRBD1. J lost 1 base, V lost 5 bases, and 7 bases had no gene match. The CDR3 spans 15 residues. CDR1 is MNHNS, CDR2 SASEGT, per germline. CDR3: CASSQQGQTQETQYF. CDR3 in DNA: TGTGCCAGCAGTCAACAGGGACAGACCCAAGAGACCCAGTACTTC.

There are a few counts of this clonotype. The chain couples TRBV3-1 to TRBJ1-4, with no clear D. V shed 0 bases and J shed 5 bases, with 10 bases lying between them. Germline-derived CDR1 and CDR2 are LGHDT and YNNKEL (reference sequence). There are 15 residues in the CDR3. In nucleotides, the CDR3 is TGTGCCAGCAGCCAAGAGAAGGTGGCGAATGAAAAACTGTTTTTT. It specifies CASSQEKVANEKLFF. Variable domain in full (rest from reference TRBV3-1 and TRBJ1-4): DTAVSQTPKYLVTQMGNDKSIKCEQNLGHDTMYWYKQDSKKFLKIMFSYNNKELIINETVPNRFSPKSPDKAHLNLHINSLELGDSAVYFCASSQEKVANEKLFFGSGTQLSVL.

The sample holds a few counts of this clonotype. The chain couples TRBV15 to TRBJ2-7; D call uncertain. Trimming left V 0 bases short and J 1 base short, with 7 bases between. Looked up from germline, CDR1 is LNHNV and CDR2 is YYDKDF (reference sequence). The CDR3 length is 14 residues. The CDR3 DNA reads as TGTGCCACCAGCAGAGATCAACAGTCCTACGAGCAGTACTTC. Translation gives CATSRDQQSYEQYF.

The J gene is TRBJ2-1, the V gene TRBV9; 15 nucleotides align to TRBD2. The CDR3 runs 17 residues. Germline V gene sequence: CDR1 SGDLS, CDR2 YYNGEE. V shed 4 bases and J 7 bases; nucleotides not matched to a gene: 9. The DNA for the CDR3 is TGTGCCAGCAGCCCCCAGGGACTAGCGGGAGGTTCGAATGAGCAGTTCTTC. It yields the protein CASSPQGLAGGSNEQFF.

The table lists this clonotype with a few counts. This chain connects TRBV12-3 or TRBV12-4 to TRBJ2-5; D call uncertain. V was trimmed by 5 bases and J by 4 bases, leaving 14 bases between them. The CDR3 runs 14 residues. The CDR3 DNA reads as TGTGCCAGCAGTCCGGCCCGGGCCGCAGAGACCCAGTACTTC. Translating gives CASSPARAAETQYF.

This clonotype appeared a few times. J is TRBJ2-1 and V is TRBV7-2; 9 nucleotides align to TRBD1. Germline-derived CDR1 and CDR2 are SGHTA and FQGNSA. The CDR3 length is 15 residues. The ends lost 3 bases at V and 7 bases at J; junction bases unmatched: 7. The CDR3 sequence is CASSLAQGARNEQFF. CDR3 coding DNA: TGTGCCAGCAGCTTGGCACAGGGGGCGCGTAATGAGCAGTTCTTC.

This clonotype was seen only a few times. The CDR3, as DNA: TGCAGCGTTCCCCAGGGGTACCAGGGGGCTTTCTTT. The encoded protein is CSVPQGYQGAFF. The V gene is TRBV29-1, the J gene TRBJ1-1; weak D call: TRBD1 (6 bases). V lost 5 bases and J lost 11, with 18 bases in between. CDR3 length equals 12 residues. Germline V gives CDR1 SQVTM, CDR2 ANQGSEA.

This clonotype was detected only a few times. The chain carries TRBV5-1 and TRBJ2-3; D perhaps matches TRBD2 (6 bases). The CDR3 covers 15 residues. Trimming left V 7 bases short and J 2 bases short, with 17 bases between. Germline V gene sequence: CDR1 SGHRS, CDR2 YFSETQ. CDR3 region: CASVEAGLSTDTQYF. The CDR3 region has the DNA TGCGCCAGCGTAGAAGCGGGCCTATCCACAGATACGCAGTATTTT.

The V and J genes are TRBV20-1 and TRBJ2-1; no definite D call. V lost 2 bases to trimming and J lost 9 bases, with 5 bases between them. The CDR3 is made up of 10 amino acids. Germline CDR1 DFQATT, CDR2 SNEGSKA (reference sequence). For the CDR3, the DNA is TGCAGTGCTAGAAAGGGTGAGCAGTTCTTC. Amino acid sequence: CSARKGEQFF.